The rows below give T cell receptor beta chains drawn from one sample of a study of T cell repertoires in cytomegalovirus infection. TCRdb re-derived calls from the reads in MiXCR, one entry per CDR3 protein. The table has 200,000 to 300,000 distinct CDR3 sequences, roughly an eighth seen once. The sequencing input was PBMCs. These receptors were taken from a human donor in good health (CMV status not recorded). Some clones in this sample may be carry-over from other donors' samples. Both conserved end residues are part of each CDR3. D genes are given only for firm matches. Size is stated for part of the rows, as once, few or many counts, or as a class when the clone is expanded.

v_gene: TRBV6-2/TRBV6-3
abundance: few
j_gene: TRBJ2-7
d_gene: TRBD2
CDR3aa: CASSYRAGEDEQYF
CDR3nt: TGTGCCAGCAGTTACCGAGCGGGAGAGGACGAGCAGTACTTC

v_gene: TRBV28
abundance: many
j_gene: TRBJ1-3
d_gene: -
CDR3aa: CASARNTIYF
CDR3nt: TGTGCCAGCGCCCGAAACACCATATATTTT

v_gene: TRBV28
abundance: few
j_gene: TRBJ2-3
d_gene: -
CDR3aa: CASSSNRMSTDTQYF
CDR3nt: TGTGCCAGCAGTTCTAACAGAATGAGCACAGATACGCAGTATTTT

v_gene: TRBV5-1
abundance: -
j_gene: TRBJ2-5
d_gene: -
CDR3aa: CASSLLLANQETQYF
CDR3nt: TGCGCCAGCAGCTTGCTTCTAGCGAACCAAGAGACCCAGTACTTC

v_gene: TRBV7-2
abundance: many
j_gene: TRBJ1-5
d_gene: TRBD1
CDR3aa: CASSPGTGDPNQPQHF
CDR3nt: TGTGCCAGCAGCCCCGGGACAGGGGATCCCAATCAGCCCCAGCATTTT

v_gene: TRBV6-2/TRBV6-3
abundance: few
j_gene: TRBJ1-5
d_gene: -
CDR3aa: CASSTSGFTQPQHF
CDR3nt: TGTGCCAGCAGTACTTCAGGTTTTACTCAGCCCCAGCATTTT

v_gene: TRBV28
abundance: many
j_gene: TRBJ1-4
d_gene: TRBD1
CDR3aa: CASSPQGAGEKLFF
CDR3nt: TGTGCCAGCAGTCCACAGGGGGCGGGGGAAAAACTGTTTTTT

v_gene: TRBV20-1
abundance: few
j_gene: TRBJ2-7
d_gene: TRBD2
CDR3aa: CSALPPGLAGGGEQYF
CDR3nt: TGCAGTGCTCTCCCTCCGGGACTAGCGGGGGGTGGCGAGCAGTACTTC

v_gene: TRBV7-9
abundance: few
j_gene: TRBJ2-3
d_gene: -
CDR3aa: CASSLEGITDTQYF
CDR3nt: TGTGCCAGCAGCTTAGAGGGGATCACAGATACGCAGTATTTT

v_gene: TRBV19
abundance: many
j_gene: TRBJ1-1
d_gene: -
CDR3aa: CASSIGGFTEAFF
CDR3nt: TGTGCCAGTAGTATCGGGGGATTCACTGAAGCTTTCTTT

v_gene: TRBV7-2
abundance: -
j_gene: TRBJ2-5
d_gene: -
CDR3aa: CASSLALTEETQYF
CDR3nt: TGTGCCAGCAGCTTAGCCCTGACGGAAGAGACCCAGTACTTC

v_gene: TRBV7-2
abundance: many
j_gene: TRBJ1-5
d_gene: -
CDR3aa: CASSLDSASNQPQHF
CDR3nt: TGTGCCAGCAGCTTAGACTCGGCGAGCAATCAGCCCCAGCATTTT

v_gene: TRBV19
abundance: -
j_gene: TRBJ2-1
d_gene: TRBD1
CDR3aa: CASSPRTGESFNEQFF
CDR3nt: TGTGCCAGTAGTCCTCGGACAGGGGAGAGTTTTAATGAGCAGTTCTTC

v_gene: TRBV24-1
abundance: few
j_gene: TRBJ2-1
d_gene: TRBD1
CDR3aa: CATSDSTGRSHNEQFF
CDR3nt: TGTGCCACCAGTGATTCGACAGGGCGGAGTCACAATGAGCAGTTCTTC

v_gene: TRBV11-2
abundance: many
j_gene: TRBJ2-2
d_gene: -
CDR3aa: CASSVDRNTGELFF
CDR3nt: TGTGCCAGCAGCGTCGACAGGAACACCGGGGAGCTGTTTTTT

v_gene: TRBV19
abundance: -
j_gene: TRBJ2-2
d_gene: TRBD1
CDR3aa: CSSSIRTGTTGELFF
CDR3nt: TGTTCCAGTAGTATACGGACAGGGACCACCGGGGAGCTGTTTTTT

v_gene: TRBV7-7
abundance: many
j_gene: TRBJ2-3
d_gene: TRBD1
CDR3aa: CASSPGGQTSTDTQYF
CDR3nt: TGTGCCAGCAGCCCAGGGGGACAGACAAGCACAGATACGCAGTATTTT

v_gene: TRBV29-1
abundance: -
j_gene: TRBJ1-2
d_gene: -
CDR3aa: CSVERGTGHYGYTF
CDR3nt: TGCAGCGTTGAAAGGGGGACCGGGCACTATGGCTACACCTTC

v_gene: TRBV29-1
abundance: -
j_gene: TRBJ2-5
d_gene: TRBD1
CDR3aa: CSATGIGETQYF
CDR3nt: TGCAGCGCGACAGGGATTGGGGAGACCCAGTACTTC

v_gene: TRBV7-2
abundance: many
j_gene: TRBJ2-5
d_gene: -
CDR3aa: CASSQGGQSQETQYF
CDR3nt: TGTGCCAGCAGCCAAGGAGGCCAGTCTCAAGAGACCCAGTACTTC

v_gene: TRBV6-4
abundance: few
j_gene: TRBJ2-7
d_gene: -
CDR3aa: CATPRTYEQYF
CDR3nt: TGTGCCACCCCACGGACCTACGAGCAGTACTTC

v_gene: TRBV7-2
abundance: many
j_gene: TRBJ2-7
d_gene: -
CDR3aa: CASGSYEQYF
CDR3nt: TGTGCCAGCGGAAGCTACGAGCAGTACTTC

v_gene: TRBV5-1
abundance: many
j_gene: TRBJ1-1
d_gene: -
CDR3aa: CASSFFGGPNTEAFF
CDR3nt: TGCGCCAGCAGCTTTTTCGGGGGGCCTAACACTGAAGCTTTCTTT

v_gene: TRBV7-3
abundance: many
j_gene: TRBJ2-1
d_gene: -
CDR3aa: CASSLGTTTYNEQFF
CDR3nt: TGTGCCAGCAGCTTAGGGACAACTACCTACAATGAGCAGTTCTTC

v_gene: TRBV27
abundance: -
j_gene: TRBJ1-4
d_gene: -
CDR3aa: CASSLVPGRATNEKLFF
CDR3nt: TGTGCCAGCAGTTTAGTGCCCGGCCGTGCAACTAATGAAAAACTGTTTTTT

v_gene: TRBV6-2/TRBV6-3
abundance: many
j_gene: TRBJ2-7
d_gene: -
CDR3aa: CASSYPLSYEQYF
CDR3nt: TGTGCCAGCAGTTACCCCCTGTCCTACGAGCAGTACTTC

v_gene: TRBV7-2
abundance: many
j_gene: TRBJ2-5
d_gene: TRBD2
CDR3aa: CASSLAPSGGTQETQYF
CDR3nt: TGTGCCAGCAGCTTAGCGCCGAGCGGGGGAACCCAAGAGACCCAGTACTTC

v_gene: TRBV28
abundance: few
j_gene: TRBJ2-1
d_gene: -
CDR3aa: CASSLIGFSLEQFF
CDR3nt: TGTGCCAGCAGTTTGATAGGTTTCAGCCTTGAGCAGTTCTTC

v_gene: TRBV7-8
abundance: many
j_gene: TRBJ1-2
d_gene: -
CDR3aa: CASSLGRINYGYTF
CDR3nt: TGTGCCAGCAGCTTAGGCAGGATTAACTATGGCTACACCTTC

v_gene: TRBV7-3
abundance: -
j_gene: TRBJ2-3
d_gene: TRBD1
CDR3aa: CASSLVGTGDTQYF
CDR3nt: TGTGCCAGCAGCTTAGTGGGGACAGGGGATACGCAGTATTTT

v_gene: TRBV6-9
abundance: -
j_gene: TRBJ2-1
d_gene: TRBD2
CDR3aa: CASSLAGPQDNEQFF
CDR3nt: TGTGCCAGCAGTTTAGCGGGCCCTCAGGACAATGAGCAGTTCTTC

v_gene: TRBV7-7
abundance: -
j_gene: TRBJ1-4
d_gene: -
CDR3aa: CASSRLGGPNEKLFF
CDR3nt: TGTGCCAGCAGCAGACTGGGAGGCCCTAATGAAAAACTGTTTTTT

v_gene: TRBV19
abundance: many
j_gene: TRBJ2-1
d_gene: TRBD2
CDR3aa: CASSIHGTSGSSEQFF
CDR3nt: TGTGCCAGTAGTATCCATGGGACTAGCGGGAGTAGTGAGCAGTTCTTC

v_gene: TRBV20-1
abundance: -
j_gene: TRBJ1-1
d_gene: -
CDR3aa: CSARDLPGGVNTEAFF
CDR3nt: TGCAGTGCTAGAGATTTACCGGGTGGCGTGAACACTGAAGCTTTCTTT